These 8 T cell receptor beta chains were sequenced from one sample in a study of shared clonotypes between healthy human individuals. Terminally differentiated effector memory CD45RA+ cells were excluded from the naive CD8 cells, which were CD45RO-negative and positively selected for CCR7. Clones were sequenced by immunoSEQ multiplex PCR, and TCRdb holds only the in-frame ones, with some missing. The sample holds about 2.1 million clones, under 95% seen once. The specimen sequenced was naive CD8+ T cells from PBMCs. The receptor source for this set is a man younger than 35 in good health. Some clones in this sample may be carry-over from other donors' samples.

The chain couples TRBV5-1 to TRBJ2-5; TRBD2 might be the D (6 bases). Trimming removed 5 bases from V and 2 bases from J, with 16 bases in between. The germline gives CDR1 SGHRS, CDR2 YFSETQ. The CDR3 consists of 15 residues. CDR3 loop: CASREWAGSQETQYF. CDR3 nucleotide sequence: TGCGCCAGCAGGGAATGGGCGGGATCACAAGAGACCCAGTACTTC. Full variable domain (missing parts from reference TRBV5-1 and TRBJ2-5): KAGVTQTPRYLIKTRGQQVTLSCSPISGHRSVSWYQQTPGQGLQFLFEYFSETQRNKGNFPGRFSGRQFSNSRSEMNVSTLELGDSALYLCASREWAGSQETQYFGPGTRLLVL.

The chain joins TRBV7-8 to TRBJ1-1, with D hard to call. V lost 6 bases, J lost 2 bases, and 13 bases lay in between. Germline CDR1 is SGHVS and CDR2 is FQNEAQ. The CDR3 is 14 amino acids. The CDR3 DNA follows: TGTGCCAGCAGGCGCGGTACCGTAAACACTGAAGCTTTCTTT. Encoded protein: CASRRGTVNTEAFF. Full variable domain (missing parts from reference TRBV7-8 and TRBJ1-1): GAGVSQSPRYKVAKRGQDVALRCDPISGHVSLFWYQQALGQGPEFLTYFQNEAQLDKSGLPSDRFFAERPEGSVSTLKIQRTQQEDSAVYLCASRRGTVNTEAFFGQGTRLTVV.

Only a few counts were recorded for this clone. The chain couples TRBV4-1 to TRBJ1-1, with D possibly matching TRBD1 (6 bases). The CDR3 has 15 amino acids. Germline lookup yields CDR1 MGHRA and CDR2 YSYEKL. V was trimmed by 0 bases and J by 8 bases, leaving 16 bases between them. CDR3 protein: CASSQDPQDSYEAFF. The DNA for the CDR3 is TGCGCCAGCAGCCAAGACCCCCAGGACAGTTACGAAGCTTTCTTT.

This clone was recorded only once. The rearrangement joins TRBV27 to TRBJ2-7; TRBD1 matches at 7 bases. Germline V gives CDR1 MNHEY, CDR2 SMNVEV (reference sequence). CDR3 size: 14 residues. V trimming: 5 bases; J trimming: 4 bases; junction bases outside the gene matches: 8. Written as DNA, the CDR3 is TGTGCCAGCAGTCCCCGGGACAGTCTTTACGAGCAGTACTTC. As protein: CASSPRDSLYEQYF.

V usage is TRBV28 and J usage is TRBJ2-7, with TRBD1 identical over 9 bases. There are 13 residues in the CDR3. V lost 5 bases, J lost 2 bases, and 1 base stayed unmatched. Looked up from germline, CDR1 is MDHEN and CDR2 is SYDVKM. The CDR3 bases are TGTGCCAGCAGTACAGGGGGCACCTACGAGCAGTACTTC. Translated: CASSTGGTYEQYF.

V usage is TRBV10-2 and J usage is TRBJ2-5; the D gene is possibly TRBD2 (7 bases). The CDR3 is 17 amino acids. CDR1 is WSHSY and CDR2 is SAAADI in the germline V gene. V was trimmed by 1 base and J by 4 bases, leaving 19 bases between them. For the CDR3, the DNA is TGCGCCAGCAGTGAGTGGGGAGGGGGGGCTGAGGGAGAGACCCAGTACTTC. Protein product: CASSEWGGGAEGETQYF.

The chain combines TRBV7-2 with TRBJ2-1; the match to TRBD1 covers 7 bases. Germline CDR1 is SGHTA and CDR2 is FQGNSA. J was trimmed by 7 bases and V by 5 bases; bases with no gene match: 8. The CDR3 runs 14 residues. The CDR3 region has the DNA TGTGCCAGCAGCCCTTGGTCAGGGGGAAATGAGCAGTTCTTC. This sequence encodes CASSPWSGGNEQFF. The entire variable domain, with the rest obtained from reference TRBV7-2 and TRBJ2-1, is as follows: GAGVSQSPSNKVTEKGKDVELRCDPISGHTALYWYRQSLGQGLEFLIYFQGNSAPDKSGLPSDRFSAERTGGSVSTLTIQRTQQEDSAVYLCASSPWSGGNEQFFGPGTRLTVL.

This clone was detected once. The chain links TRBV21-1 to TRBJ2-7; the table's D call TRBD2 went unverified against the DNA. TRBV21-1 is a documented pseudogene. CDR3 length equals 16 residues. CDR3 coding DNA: TGTGCCAACCTGCTTTGGGTTTATGCGGGAGCCGACGAGCAGTACTTC. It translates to CANLLWVYAGADEQYF.